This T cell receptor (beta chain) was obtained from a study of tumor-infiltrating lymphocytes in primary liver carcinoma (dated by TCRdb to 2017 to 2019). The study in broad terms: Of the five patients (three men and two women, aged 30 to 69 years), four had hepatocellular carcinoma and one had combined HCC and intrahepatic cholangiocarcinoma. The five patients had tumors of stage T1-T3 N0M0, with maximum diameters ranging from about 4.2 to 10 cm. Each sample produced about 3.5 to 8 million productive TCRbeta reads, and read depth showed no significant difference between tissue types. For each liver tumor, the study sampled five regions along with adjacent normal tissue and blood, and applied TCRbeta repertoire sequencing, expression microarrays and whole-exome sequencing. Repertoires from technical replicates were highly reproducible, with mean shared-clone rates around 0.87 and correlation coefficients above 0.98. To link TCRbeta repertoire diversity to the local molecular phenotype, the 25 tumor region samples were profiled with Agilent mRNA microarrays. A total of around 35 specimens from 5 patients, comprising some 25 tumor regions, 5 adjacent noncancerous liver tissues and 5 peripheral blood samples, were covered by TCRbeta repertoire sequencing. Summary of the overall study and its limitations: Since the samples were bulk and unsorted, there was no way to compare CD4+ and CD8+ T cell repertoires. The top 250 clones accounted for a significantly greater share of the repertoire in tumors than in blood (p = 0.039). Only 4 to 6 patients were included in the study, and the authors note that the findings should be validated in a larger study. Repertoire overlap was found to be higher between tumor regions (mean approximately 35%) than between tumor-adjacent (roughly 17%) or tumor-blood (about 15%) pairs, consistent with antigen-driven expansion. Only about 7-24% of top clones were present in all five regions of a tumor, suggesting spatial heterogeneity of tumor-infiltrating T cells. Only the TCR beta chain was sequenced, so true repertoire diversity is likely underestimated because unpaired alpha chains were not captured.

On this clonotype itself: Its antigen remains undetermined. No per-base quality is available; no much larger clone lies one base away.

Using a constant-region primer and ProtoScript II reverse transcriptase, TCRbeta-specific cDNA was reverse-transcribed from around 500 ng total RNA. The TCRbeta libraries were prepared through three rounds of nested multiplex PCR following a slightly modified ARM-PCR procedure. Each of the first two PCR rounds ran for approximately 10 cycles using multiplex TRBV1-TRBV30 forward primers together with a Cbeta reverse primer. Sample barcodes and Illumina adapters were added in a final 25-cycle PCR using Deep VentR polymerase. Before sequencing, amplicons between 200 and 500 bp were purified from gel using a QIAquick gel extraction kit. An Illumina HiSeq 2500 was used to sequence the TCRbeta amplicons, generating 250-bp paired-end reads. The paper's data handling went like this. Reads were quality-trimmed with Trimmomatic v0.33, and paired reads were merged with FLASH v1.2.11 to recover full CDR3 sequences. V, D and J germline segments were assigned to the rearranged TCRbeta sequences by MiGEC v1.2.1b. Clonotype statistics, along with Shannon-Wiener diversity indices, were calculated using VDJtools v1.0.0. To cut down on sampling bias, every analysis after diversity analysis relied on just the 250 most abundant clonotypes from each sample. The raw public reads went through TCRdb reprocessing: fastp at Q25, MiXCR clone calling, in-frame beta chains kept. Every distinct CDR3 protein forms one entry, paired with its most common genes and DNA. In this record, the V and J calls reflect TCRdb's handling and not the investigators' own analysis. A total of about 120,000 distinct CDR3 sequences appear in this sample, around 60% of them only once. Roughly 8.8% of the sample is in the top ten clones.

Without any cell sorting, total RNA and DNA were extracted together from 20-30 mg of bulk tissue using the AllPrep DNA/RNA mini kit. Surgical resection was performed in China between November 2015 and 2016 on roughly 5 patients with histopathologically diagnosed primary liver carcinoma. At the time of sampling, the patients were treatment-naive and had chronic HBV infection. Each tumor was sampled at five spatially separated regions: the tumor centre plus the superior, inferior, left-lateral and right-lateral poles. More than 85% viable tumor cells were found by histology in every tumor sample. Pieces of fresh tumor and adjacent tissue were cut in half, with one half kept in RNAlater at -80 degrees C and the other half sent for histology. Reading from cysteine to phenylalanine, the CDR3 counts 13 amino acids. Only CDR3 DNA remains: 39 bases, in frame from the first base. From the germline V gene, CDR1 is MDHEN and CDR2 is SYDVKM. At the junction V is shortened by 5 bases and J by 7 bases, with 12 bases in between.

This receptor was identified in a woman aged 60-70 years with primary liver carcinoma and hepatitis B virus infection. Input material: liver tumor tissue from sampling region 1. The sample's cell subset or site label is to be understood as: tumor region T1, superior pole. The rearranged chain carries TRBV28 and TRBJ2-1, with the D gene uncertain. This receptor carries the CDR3 CASSNWVANEQFF. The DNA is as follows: TGTGCCAGCAGTAACTGGGTGGCGAATGAGCAGTTCTTC.